The 30 T cell receptor beta chains given below trace back to one sample, sequenced in a study of human T cells and chemical hapten exposure. MiXCR, run by TCRdb on the RACE reads, gives a single entry per CDR3 protein. The sample lists about 80,000 distinct CDR3 sequences; around 10% were seen once. This sample's time point: patch test 1, 2 weeks after DPC sensitization. The treatment was: therapeutic diphenylcyclopropenone sensitization with weekly scalp DPC. The source material was whole blood, sampled in connection with sensitization to the hapten diphenylcyclopropenone (DPC). The receptor source for this set is a woman aged 50 to 60 with alopecia areata. Some clones in this sample may be carry-over from other donors' samples.

This clonotype was observed at least ten times. This sequence joins TRBV7-3 and TRBJ2-4; D might be TRBD2 (5 bases). This CDR3 has 16 amino acids. Trimming took 5 bases from V and 0 from J, leaving 14 bases between them. Germline V lookup: CDR1 SGHTA, CDR2 FQGTGA. CDR3 sequence (DNA): TGTGCCAGCAGCCCAACTAGTTCTGGAGCCAAAAACATTCAGTACTTC. Its protein is CASSPTSSGAKNIQYF. Full variable domain (outside the CDR3, taken from reference TRBV7-3 and TRBJ2-4): GAGVSQTPSNKVTEKGKYVELRCDPISGHTALYWYRQSLGQGPEFLIYFQGTGAADDSGLPNDRFFAVRPEGSVSTLKIQRTERGDSAVYLCASSPTSSGAKNIQYFGAGTRLSVL.

In this sample, this clonotype turned up a few times. The chain combines TRBV15 with TRBJ1-5, with no clear D. The CDR3 has 13 amino acids. With 3 bases removed from V and 5 bases from J, the gap between germline ends came to 8 bases. Germline V gives CDR1 LNHNV, CDR2 YYDKDF (reference sequence). CDR3 sequence reads: CATSRVADQPQHF. CDR3 coding DNA: TGTGCCACCAGCAGGGTCGCGGATCAGCCCCAGCATTTT. Supplemented by reference TRBV15 and TRBJ1-5, the full variable domain reads DAMVIQNPRYQVTQFGKPVTLSCSQTLNHNVMYWYQQKSSQAPKLLFHYYDKDFNNEADTPDNFQSRRPNTSFCFLDIRSPGLGDTAMYLCATSRVADQPQHFGDGTRLSIL.

The J gene is TRBJ1-2, the V gene TRBV12-3 or TRBV12-4; TRBD1 might be the D (5 bases). The V and J ends lost 6 bases and 3 bases respectively, with 14 bases between them. The CDR3 is 14 residues long. The CDR3 DNA sequence: TGTGCCAGCAGAGAATCGGGCAGGGACTATGGCTACACCTTC. This gives the protein CASRESGRDYGYTF.

The table lists this clonotype with a few counts. The chain uses TRBV7-6 and TRBJ1-1; 7 nucleotides align to TRBD1. The CDR3 contains 13 residues. The V and J ends lost 5 bases and 1 base, in that order; junction bases with no gene match: 1. Germline V gene data show CDR1 as SGHVS and CDR2 as FNYEAQ. The CDR3 loop reads CASSRQGNTEAFF. The CDR3 nucleotides are TGTGCCAGCAGCCGACAGGGGAACACTGAAGCTTTCTTT.

The chain couples TRBV27 to TRBJ2-7; 9 bases map to TRBD2. V lost 2 bases and J lost 3; bases outside the gene matches: 5. This CDR3 has 15 residues. In germline, CDR1 is MNHEY, CDR2 SMNVEV (reference sequence). CDR3 DNA sequence: TGTGCCAGCAGTTTAGTCCTAGCGGGACTCTACGAGCAGTACTTC. Its protein is CASSLVLAGLYEQYF.

The genes are TRBV3-1 and TRBJ1-4; D uncertain. The CDR3 runs 15 residues. Per the germline V gene, CDR1 is LGHDT and CDR2 is YNNKEL (reference sequence). The V and J ends lost 0 bases and 3 bases respectively, with 8 bases between them. DNA for the CDR3: TGTGCCAGCAGCCAAGAAATGGTTCCTAATGAAAAACTGTTTTTT. The encoded protein is CASSQEMVPNEKLFF.

This sequence joins TRBV2 and TRBJ2-7; maybe TRBD2 (5 bases). V shed 7 bases and J shed 2 bases, with 18 bases lying between them. This CDR3 comprises 15 residues. Germline values: CDR1 SNHLY, CDR2 FYNNEI. CDR3 amino acids: CASTEGRAHTYEQYF. DNA for the CDR3: TGTGCCAGCACTGAGGGCCGGGCCCATACCTACGAGCAGTACTTC.

The V call is TRBV20-1, the J call TRBJ2-7; 8 nucleotides align to TRBD2. Trimming at V came to 3 bases and at J to 7 bases, leaving 11 bases not matched to a gene. From germline, CDR1 is DFQATT and CDR2 SNEGSKA (reference sequence). This CDR3 has 14 amino acids. CDR3 sequence reads: CSASAGLEDGEQYF. CDR3 sequence (DNA): TGCAGTGCTAGCGCGGGACTAGAAGACGGGGAGCAGTACTTC.

This clonotype was counted between two and nine times. The rearrangement uses TRBV7-3 and TRBJ1-1, with D maybe TRBD1 (5 bases). V shed 2 bases and J shed 5 bases, with 9 bases lying between them. Germline-derived CDR1 and CDR2 are SGHTA and FQGTGA. The CDR3 is 13 residues long. CDR3 coding DNA: TGTGCCAGCAGCTTAGGGGCGCTAACTGAAGCTTTCTTT. This codes for CASSLGALTEAFF.

The rearrangement links TRBV3-1 to TRBJ2-3; TRBD2 matches at 10 bases. The J segment lost 2 bases and the V segment lost 4 bases, leaving 6 bases of the junction unmatched. This CDR3 has 16 amino acids. CDR1 and CDR2 (germline): LGHDT, YNNKEL (reference sequence). Here the CDR3 reads CASSLLLAGYTDTQYF. The CDR3 DNA reads TGTGCCAGCAGCCTCCTACTAGCGGGGTACACAGATACGCAGTATTTT.

In DNA, the CDR3 is TGTGCCAGCAGCCAAGAGGACTACTTCACAGATACGCAGTATTTT. It translates to CASSQEDYFTDTQYF. This chain connects TRBV14 to TRBJ2-3, with D possibly matching TRBD2 (6 bases). Germline assignment: CDR1 SGHDN and CDR2 FVKESK. V lost 0 bases to trimming and J lost 2 bases, with 9 bases between them. This CDR3 has 15 residues.

There are a few counts of this clonotype. The chain has TRBV29-1 and TRBJ2-1; D is possibly TRBD2 (6 bases). The CDR3 is 16 amino acids. V shed 2 bases and J shed 0 bases, with 14 bases lying between them. The germline CDR1 and CDR2 sequences are SQVTM and ANQGSEA. The chain's CDR3 is CSVERVTGASYNEQFF. For the CDR3, the DNA is TGCAGCGTTGAACGTGTTACGGGAGCCTCCTACAATGAGCAGTTCTTC.

A few counts support this clonotype. This chain joins TRBV28 and TRBJ2-7, with TRBD2 matching 11 bases. Germline assignment: CDR1 MDHEN and CDR2 SYDVKM. V lost 6 bases to trimming and J lost 2 bases; unmatched junction nucleotides: 6. This CDR3 has 15 residues. In DNA, the CDR3 is TGTGCCAGCAGCCCCACTAGCGGGAGCCCCTACGAGCAGTACTTC. Its protein is CASSPTSGSPYEQYF.

The sample holds many counts of this clonotype. The rearrangement joins TRBV11-3 to TRBJ2-1; 10 bases line up with TRBD2. V shed 0 bases and J 9 bases; nucleotides not matched to a gene: 11. This CDR3 region has 17 residues. Germline-derived CDR1 and CDR2 are SGHNT and YENEEA. For the CDR3, the DNA is TGTGCCAGCAGCTTAGATTTAACTAGCGGGAAGGGAGGTGAGCAGTTCTTC. It encodes CASSLDLTSGKGGEQFF.

This clonotype was seen ten or more times. The genes are TRBV12-3 or TRBV12-4 and TRBJ2-5, with 15 nucleotides matching TRBD2. After removal of 0 bases from V and 4 bases from J, the junction contained 3 bases not matched to a gene. The CDR3 sequence is 17 residues long. Here the CDR3 reads CASSLAGLAGGGETQYF. The CDR3 bases are TGTGCCAGCAGTTTAGCGGGACTAGCGGGAGGTGGAGAGACCCAGTACTTC.

This clonotype has a handful of counts. This chain uses TRBV7-6 with TRBJ2-2; TRBD2 matches at 8 bases. Trimming took 5 bases from V and 6 from J; bases not matched to a gene: 8. Germline CDR1 is SGHVS and CDR2 is FNYEAQ. This CDR3 comprises 15 residues. The CDR3 bases are TGTGCCAGCAGCCGATCAGCGGGGGTGGCCGGGGAGCTGTTTTTT. Translated: CASSRSAGVAGELFF.

The chain combines TRBV11-3 with TRBJ2-2; 7 nucleotides align to TRBD2. V lost 1 base and J lost 4; bases outside the gene matches: 6. The CDR3 spans 16 residues. Per germline, CDR1 SGHNT and CDR2 YENEEA. The CDR3 coding sequence is TGTGCCAGCAGCTTAGGCGGGAGCGGCAGCACCGGGGAGCTGTTTTTT. Its protein product is CASSLGGSGSTGELFF.

This clonotype has more than one count but fewer than ten. CDR3 in DNA: TGTGCCTGGACTACCGGGCTAGCGGAGGCCAATGAGCAGTTCTTC. This translates into CAWTTGLAEANEQFF. The chain combines TRBV30 with TRBJ2-1; 7 nucleotides line up with TRBD2. The CDR3 has 15 residues. The trim removed 4 bases at V and 6 bases at J, leaving 12 bases unmatched. The V gene's germline CDR1 is GTSNPN and CDR2 SVGIG (reference sequence).

The sample holds many counts of this clonotype. Here the CDR3 reads CATSRDRRGRQFF. The CDR3 DNA reads as TGTGCCACCAGCAGAGATCGGCGGGGCCGACAGTTCTTC. This chain connects TRBV15 to TRBJ2-1; tentatively, D is TRBD2 (6 bases). V gave up 0 bases and J gave up 13 bases, with 13 bases separating them. There are 13 residues in the CDR3. Germline values: CDR1 LNHNV, CDR2 YYDKDF (reference sequence).

CDR3 in DNA: TGTGCCAGCAGTTTACCGAAGACAGTTCCCTCCTACGAGCAGTACTTC. This sequence encodes CASSLPKTVPSYEQYF. The chain combines TRBV28 with TRBJ2-7, with D tentatively TRBD1 (5 bases). V lost 2 bases and J 0 bases, leaving 14 bases between the germline ends. The germline CDR1 and CDR2 sequences are MDHEN and SYDVKM. The CDR3 covers 16 residues.

This clonotype was seen repeatedly, ten times or more. The chain combines TRBV7-6 with TRBJ2-7; TRBD1 agrees at 9 bases. CDR3 length: 15 amino acids. CDR1 is SGHVS and CDR2 is FNYEAQ in the germline V gene. The V gene end was trimmed by 6 bases and the J gene end by 4 bases; junction bases not matched to a gene: 10. In nucleotides, the CDR3 is TGTGCCAGCAGTTCACTACGAGACAGGGGGTACGAGCAGTACTTC. This translates into CASSSLRDRGYEQYF. Supplemented by reference TRBV7-6 and TRBJ2-7, the full variable domain reads GAGVSQSPRYKVTKRGQDVALRCDPISGHVSLYWYRQALGQGPEFLTYFNYEAQQDKSGLPNDRFSAERPEGSISTLTIQRTEQRDSAMYRCASSSLRDRGYEQYFGPGTRLTVT.

This clonotype was observed a handful of times. The chain is built from TRBV24-1 and TRBJ2-1; tentative D call: TRBD2 (6 bases). This CDR3 is 15 amino acids long. Per the germline V gene, CDR1 is KGHDR and CDR2 is SFDVKD. Trimming removed 7 bases at V and 1 base at J, with 13 bases between. CDR3 protein: CATRKGSGSYNEQFF. The CDR3 coding sequence is TGTGCCACCAGAAAGGGGAGCGGGTCCTACAATGAGCAGTTCTTC.

V and J are TRBV6-4 and TRBJ1-4, with TRBD1 identical over 9 bases. Germline CDR1 MRHNA, CDR2 SNTAGT. The CDR3 spans 13 residues. The J segment lost 6 bases and the V segment lost 6 bases, leaving 2 bases of the junction unmatched. The chain's CDR3 is CASSRDRDEKLFF. The DNA of the CDR3 is TGTGCCAGCAGCCGGGACAGGGATGAAAAACTGTTTTTT.

This clonotype came up a few times. The chain carries TRBV29-1 and TRBJ2-3; unclear D gene. CDR3 length equals 14 residues. V lost 1 base and J 1 base, leaving 9 bases between the germline ends. Germline V gene lookup returns CDR1 SQVTM and CDR2 ANQGSEA. The DNA for the CDR3 is TGCAGCGTTGAAGCGGCTAGGGGCACAGATACGCAGTATTTT. Its protein product is CSVEAARGTDTQYF.

This chain uses TRBV18 with TRBJ2-3; D unclear. The CDR3 loop spans 13 amino acids. Germline-derived CDR1 and CDR2 are KGHSH and LQKENI. Deletions cut 3 bases from V and 5 bases from J, with 9 bases between. The CDR3 DNA follows: TGTGCCAGCTCACCTACCATGAAAGATACGCAGTATTTT. It encodes CASSPTMKDTQYF.

V is TRBV5-5 and J is TRBJ1-5, with a possible D match to TRBD1 (6 bases). The CDR3 sequence is 14 residues long. The V and J ends lost 1 base and 6 bases respectively, with 11 bases between them. Germline values: CDR1 SGHKS, CDR2 YYEKEE (reference sequence). CDR3 protein: CASSLTGRPQPQHF. The CDR3 bases are TGTGCCAGCAGCTTGACAGGGAGGCCTCAGCCCCAGCATTTT.

This clonotype has at least ten counts. The J gene is TRBJ2-6, the V gene TRBV12-3 or TRBV12-4; D remains ambiguous. The CDR3 covers 16 residues. Trimming removed 4 bases from V and 0 bases from J, with 10 bases in between. This chain's CDR3 is CASSWDPYSGANVLTF. The DNA of the CDR3 is TGTGCCAGCAGTTGGGATCCCTACTCTGGGGCCAACGTCCTGACTTTC.

This rearrangement joins TRBV10-1 to TRBJ2-2, with 7 bases matching TRBD1. This CDR3 has 14 amino acids. The germline gives CDR1 WNHNN, CDR2 SYGVQD (reference sequence). CDR3 nucleotides: TGCGCGAGTCGTGGGACAGCGAACACCGGGGAGCTGTTTTTT. This gives the protein CASRGTANTGELFF.

The chain couples TRBV4-1 to TRBJ2-3; 8 bases map to TRBD2. The trim removed 0 bases at V and 3 bases at J, leaving 2 bases unmatched. Germline V gene data show CDR1 as MGHRA and CDR2 as YSYEKL. CDR3 length equals 15 residues. CDR3 nucleotides: TGCGCCAGCAGCCAAGATACGGGGGGGACAGATACGCAGTATTTT. It yields the protein CASSQDTGGTDTQYF.

This clonotype was counted a few times. J is TRBJ2-7 and V is TRBV12-3 or TRBV12-4; 7 bases agree with TRBD2. Trimming removed 3 bases from V and 0 bases from J; junction bases left unmatched: 5. The CDR3 is made up of 15 amino acids. The CDR3 DNA is TGTGCCAGCAGTTTCCGGAGCGGGGCCTCCTACGAGCAGTACTTC. Amino acid sequence: CASSFRSGASYEQYF.